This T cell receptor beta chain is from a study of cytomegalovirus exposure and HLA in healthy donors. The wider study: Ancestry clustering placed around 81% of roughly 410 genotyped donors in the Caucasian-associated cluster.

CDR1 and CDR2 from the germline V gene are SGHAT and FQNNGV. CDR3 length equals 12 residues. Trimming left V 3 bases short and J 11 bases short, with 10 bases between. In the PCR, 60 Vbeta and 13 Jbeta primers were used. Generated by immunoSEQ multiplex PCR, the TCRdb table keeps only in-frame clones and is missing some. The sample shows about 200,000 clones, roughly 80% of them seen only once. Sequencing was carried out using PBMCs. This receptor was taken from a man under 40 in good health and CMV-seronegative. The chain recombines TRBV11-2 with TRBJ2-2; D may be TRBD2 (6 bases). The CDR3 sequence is CASSFSAGELFF. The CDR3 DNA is TGTGCCAGCAGCTTTTCGGCGGGAGAGCTGTTTTTT.